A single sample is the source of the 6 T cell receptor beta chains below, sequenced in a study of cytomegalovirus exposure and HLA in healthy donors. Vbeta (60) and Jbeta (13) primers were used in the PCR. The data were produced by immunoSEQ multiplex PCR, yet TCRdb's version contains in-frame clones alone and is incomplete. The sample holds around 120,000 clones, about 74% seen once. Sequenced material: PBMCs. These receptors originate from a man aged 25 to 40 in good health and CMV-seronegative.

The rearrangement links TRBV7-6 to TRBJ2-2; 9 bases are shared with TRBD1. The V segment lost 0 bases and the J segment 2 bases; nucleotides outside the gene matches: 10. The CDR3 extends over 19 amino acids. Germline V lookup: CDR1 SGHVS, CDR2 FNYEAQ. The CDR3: CASSLARFVQGANTGELFF. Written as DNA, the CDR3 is TGTGCCAGCAGCTTAGCGCGATTCGTACAGGGGGCAAACACCGGGGAGCTGTTTTTT.

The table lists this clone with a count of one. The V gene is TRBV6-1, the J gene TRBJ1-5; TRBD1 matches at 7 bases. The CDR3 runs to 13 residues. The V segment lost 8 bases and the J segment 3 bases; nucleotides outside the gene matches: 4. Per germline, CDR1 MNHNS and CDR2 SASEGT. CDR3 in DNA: TGTGCCAGCGGGGGACAGCACAATCAGCCCCAGCATTTT. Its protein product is CASGGQHNQPQHF.

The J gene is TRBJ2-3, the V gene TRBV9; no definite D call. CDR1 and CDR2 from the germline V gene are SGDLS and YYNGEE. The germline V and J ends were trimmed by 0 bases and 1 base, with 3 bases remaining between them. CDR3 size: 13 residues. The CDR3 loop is CASSVAGTDTQYF. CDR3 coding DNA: TGTGCCAGCAGCGTAGCTGGCACAGATACGCAGTATTTT. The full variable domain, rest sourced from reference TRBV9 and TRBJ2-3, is DSGVTQTPKHLITATGQRVTLRCSPRSGDLSVYWYQQSLDQGLQFLIQYYNGEERAKGNILERFSAQQFPDLHSELNLSSLELGDSALYFCASSVAGTDTQYFGPGTRLTVL.

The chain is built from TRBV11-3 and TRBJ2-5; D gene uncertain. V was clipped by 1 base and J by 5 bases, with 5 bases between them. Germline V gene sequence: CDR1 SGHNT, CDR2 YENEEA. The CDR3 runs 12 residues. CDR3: CASSLAGETQYF. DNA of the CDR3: TGTGCCAGCAGCTTAGCCGGGGAGACCCAGTACTTC.

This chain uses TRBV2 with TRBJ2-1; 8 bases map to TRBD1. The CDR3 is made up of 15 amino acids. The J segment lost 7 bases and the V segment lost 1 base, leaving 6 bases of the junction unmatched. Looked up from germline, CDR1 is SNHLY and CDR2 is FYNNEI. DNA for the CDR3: TGTGCCAGCAGTGAAGGGGCAGGGGGCTGGAATGAGCAGTTCTTC. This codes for CASSEGAGGWNEQFF. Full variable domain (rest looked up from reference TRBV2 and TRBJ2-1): EPEVTQTPSHQVTQMGQEVILRCVPISNHLYFYWYRQILGQKVEFLVSFYNNEISEKSEIFDDQFSVERPDGSNFTLKIRSTKLEDSAMYFCASSEGAGGWNEQFFGPGTRLTVL.

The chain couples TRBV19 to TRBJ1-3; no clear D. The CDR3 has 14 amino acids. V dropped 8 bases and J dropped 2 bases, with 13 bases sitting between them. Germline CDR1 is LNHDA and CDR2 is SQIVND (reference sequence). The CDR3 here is CASPTPGAGNTIYF. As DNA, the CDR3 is TGTGCCAGTCCGACCCCGGGTGCTGGAAACACCATATATTTT.